These T cell receptor beta chains were read from a single sample in a study of blood T cell repertoires in COVID-19. The table came from immunoSEQ multiplex PCR; TCRdb's copy has only in-frame clones and leaves some out. Of some 40,000 clones in the sample, approximately 92% were seen once. The material sequenced was peripheral blood. These receptors were collected from a woman older than 75 with acute or convalescent COVID-19. Both conserved end residues are part of each CDR3. The D gene is left open where the match is weak. Clone size, where shown, is once, few, many, or a class for clones that have expanded.

j_call: TRBJ1-2
v_call: TRBV6-6
d_call: .
clone_size: .
cdr3_nt: TGTGCCAGCAGTTTTAGGGGCGACTATGGCTACACCTTC
cdr3_aa: CASSFRGDYGYTF

j_call: TRBJ1-5
v_call: TRBV10-3
d_call: .
clone_size: .
cdr3_nt: TGTGCCTCCGGGGGGGCGCCGGGGAATCAGCCCCAGCATTTT
cdr3_aa: CASGGAPGNQPQHF

j_call: TRBJ1-5
v_call: TRBV19
d_call: TRBD1
clone_size: .
cdr3_nt: TGTGCCAGTAGTGCGGGACAGGTCCTTAATCAGCCCCAGCATTTT
cdr3_aa: CASSAGQVLNQPQHF

j_call: TRBJ2-7
v_call: TRBV6-5
d_call: TRBD2
clone_size: .
cdr3_nt: TGTGCCAGCAGTTTAAGAGCGGGGGCCATCTACGAGCAGTACTTC
cdr3_aa: CASSLRAGAIYEQYF

j_call: TRBJ2-1
v_call: TRBV11-3
d_call: TRBD2
clone_size: .
cdr3_nt: TGTGCCAGCAGCTTACTGGCGGGGGGGCACAATGAGCAGTTCTTC
cdr3_aa: CASSLLAGGHNEQFF

j_call: TRBJ1-2
v_call: TRBV12-3/TRBV12-4
d_call: .
clone_size: .
cdr3_nt: TGTGCCAGCAGTTTCCAGGGGTCCGGCTACACCTTC
cdr3_aa: CASSFQGSGYTF

j_call: TRBJ1-6
v_call: TRBV19
d_call: .
clone_size: once
cdr3_nt: TGTGCCAGTTCCCAGGGTAAGGATTCACCCCTCCACTTT
cdr3_aa: CASSQGKDSPLHF

j_call: TRBJ1-1
v_call: TRBV7-9
d_call: TRBD1
clone_size: .
cdr3_nt: TGTGCCAGCAGCTTTGAAAGGGGCCAGGGGGACACTGAAGCTTTCTTT
cdr3_aa: CASSFERGQGDTEAFF

j_call: TRBJ1-1
v_call: TRBV30
d_call: .
clone_size: .
cdr3_nt: TGTGCCATGGGGAATGGGGCAGCGAACACTGAAGCTTTCTTT
cdr3_aa: CAMGNGAANTEAFF

j_call: TRBJ1-1
v_call: TRBV7-8
d_call: .
clone_size: few
cdr3_nt: TGTGCCAGCAGCTTTGAAGCGGACAGTGAAGCTTTCTTT
cdr3_aa: CASSFEADSEAFF

j_call: TRBJ1-1
v_call: TRBV29-1
d_call: TRBD1
clone_size: .
cdr3_nt: TGCAGCGTTCTGACAGGGGGCTCTTTTATTGAAGCTTTCTTT
cdr3_aa: CSVLTGGSFIEAFF

j_call: TRBJ2-3
v_call: TRBV24-1
d_call: TRBD1
clone_size: .
cdr3_nt: TGTGCCACCGGGACAGACACAGATACGCAGTATTTT
cdr3_aa: CATGTDTDTQYF

j_call: TRBJ2-5
v_call: TRBV6-5
d_call: TRBD1
clone_size: .
cdr3_nt: TGTGCCAGCAGTTACTCCAGGGACAGGACTCAAGAGACCCAGTACTTC
cdr3_aa: CASSYSRDRTQETQYF

j_call: TRBJ2-7
v_call: TRBV7-9
d_call: TRBD1
clone_size: .
cdr3_nt: TGTGCCAGCAGCCTGGGACAGGCGAACTACGAGCAGTACTTC
cdr3_aa: CASSLGQANYEQYF

j_call: TRBJ2-7
v_call: TRBV2
d_call: .
clone_size: .
cdr3_nt: TGTGCCAGCAGTAACAGGGATGTAACTCTGCAGTACTTC
cdr3_aa: CASSNRDVTLQYF

j_call: TRBJ1-5
v_call: TRBV2
d_call: TRBD1
clone_size: .
cdr3_nt: TGTGCCAGCGGACAGGGGTTGGGCAATCAGCCCCAGCATTTT
cdr3_aa: CASGQGLGNQPQHF

j_call: TRBJ2-7
v_call: TRBV2
d_call: TRBD1
clone_size: .
cdr3_nt: TGTGCCAGCAGTGCCGGGACAGGGCGGTACGAGCAGTACTTC
cdr3_aa: CASSAGTGRYEQYF

j_call: TRBJ1-3
v_call: TRBV2
d_call: .
clone_size: once
cdr3_nt: TGTGCCAGCAGCCACCCCGACAGTCCTGGAAACACCATATATTTT
cdr3_aa: CASSHPDSPGNTIYF

j_call: TRBJ1-2
v_call: TRBV25-1
d_call: TRBD1
clone_size: .
cdr3_nt: TGTGCCAGCAGTGAAAGGTTGGACAGGCGCTACACCTTC
cdr3_aa: CASSERLDRRYTF

j_call: TRBJ2-1
v_call: TRBV5-1
d_call: TRBD1
clone_size: .
cdr3_nt: TGCGCCAGCAGCTTGGGACAGGGGTTCTACAATGAGCAGTTCTTC
cdr3_aa: CASSLGQGFYNEQFF

j_call: TRBJ1-4
v_call: TRBV5-1
d_call: TRBD1
clone_size: .
cdr3_nt: TGCGCCAGCAGCTTGGGGACAGGGGGAACTAATGAAAAACTGTTTTTT
cdr3_aa: CASSLGTGGTNEKLFF

j_call: TRBJ1-2
v_call: TRBV15
d_call: .
clone_size: .
cdr3_nt: TGTGCCACGAGCACTACAGCTTTCTATGGCTACACCTTC
cdr3_aa: CATSTTAFYGYTF

j_call: TRBJ2-7
v_call: TRBV25-1
d_call: TRBD2
clone_size: once
cdr3_nt: TGTGCCAGCAGTGAGGGACTAGCGGACTCCTACGAGCAGTACTTC
cdr3_aa: CASSEGLADSYEQYF

j_call: TRBJ1-5
v_call: TRBV9
d_call: .
clone_size: .
cdr3_nt: TGTGCCAGCAGCGTAGGGGAGGGAACACAGCCCCAGCATTTT
cdr3_aa: CASSVGEGTQPQHF

j_call: TRBJ2-7
v_call: TRBV30
d_call: .
clone_size: .
cdr3_nt: TGTGCCTGGAGTGAGACAGCCTTTCCCTACGAGCAGTACTTC
cdr3_aa: CAWSETAFPYEQYF

j_call: TRBJ2-7
v_call: TRBV11-1
d_call: TRBD1
clone_size: .
cdr3_nt: TGTGCCAGCAGTTCCGGGACAGGGGGGATCTACGAGCAGTACTTC
cdr3_aa: CASSSGTGGIYEQYF

j_call: TRBJ1-2
v_call: TRBV7-2
d_call: .
clone_size: few
cdr3_nt: TGTGCCAGCAGCTCTTACCCGGGTTCTAACTATGGCTACACCTTC
cdr3_aa: CASSSYPGSNYGYTF

j_call: TRBJ1-3
v_call: TRBV9
d_call: .
clone_size: .
cdr3_nt: TGTGCCAGCAGCGTAATGGGAGCTCTGGACACCATATATTTT
cdr3_aa: CASSVMGALDTIYF

j_call: TRBJ2-3
v_call: TRBV4-3
d_call: .
clone_size: .
cdr3_nt: TGCGCCAGCAGCCAAGAATTGGGCGTAGCGCAGTATTTT
cdr3_aa: CASSQELGVAQYF

j_call: TRBJ2-2
v_call: TRBV15
d_call: .
clone_size: .
cdr3_nt: TGTGCCACCAGCAGAGAGATTGCGGTTCCCGGGGAGCTGTTTTTT
cdr3_aa: CATSREIAVPGELFF

j_call: TRBJ1-1
v_call: TRBV9
d_call: .
clone_size: .
cdr3_nt: TGTGCCAGCAGCGCCGAGGACAGTGGGGTCACTGAAGCTTTCTTT
cdr3_aa: CASSAEDSGVTEAFF

j_call: TRBJ2-1
v_call: TRBV7-9
d_call: TRBD2
clone_size: .
cdr3_nt: TGTGCCAGCCAATCGGGGGGGATTGTAAATGAGCAGTTCTTC
cdr3_aa: CASQSGGIVNEQFF

j_call: TRBJ1-5
v_call: TRBV19
d_call: .
clone_size: .
cdr3_nt: TGTGCCAGTTGTAACAGGGACCAGCCCCAGCATTTT
cdr3_aa: CASCNRDQPQHF

j_call: TRBJ2-3
v_call: TRBV5-1
d_call: TRBD2
clone_size: .
cdr3_nt: TGCGCCAGCAGCTCGTCTAGCGGGGGGGCCGATACGCAGTATTTT
cdr3_aa: CASSSSSGGADTQYF

j_call: TRBJ1-2
v_call: TRBV18
d_call: TRBD1
clone_size: .
cdr3_nt: TGTGCCAGCTCACCGTCTGGACAGGGGAATAACTATGGCTACACCTTC
cdr3_aa: CASSPSGQGNNYGYTF